The next 32 T cell receptor beta chains were all read from a single sample in a study of human T cells and chemical hapten exposure. TCRdb fed the RACE reads into MiXCR, producing one record per CDR3 protein. The data hold a few hundred thousand distinct CDR3 sequences, with over 8% observed a single time. Time point given: pre-sensitization, week 0. Noted treatment: therapeutic diphenylcyclopropenone sensitization with weekly scalp DPC. Material: whole blood, obtained in connection with sensitization to the hapten diphenylcyclopropenone (DPC). The receptor source for this set is a woman between 40 and 55 years old with alopecia areata. Some clones in this sample may be carry-over from other donors' samples.

This clonotype was counted at least ten times. The chain is built from TRBV7-2 and TRBJ2-3; D not resolved. The CDR3 spans 14 residues. CDR1 is SGHTA, CDR2 FQGNSA, per germline. Trimming shortened V by 1 base and J by 0 bases, and 5 bases separated the two germline ends. The CDR3 region is CASSLDPSTDTQYF. The DNA for the CDR3 is TGTGCCAGCAGCTTAGACCCCAGCACAGATACGCAGTATTTT.

The chain has TRBV9 and TRBJ2-3; 8 nucleotides align to TRBD2. V shed 0 bases and J 5 bases; nucleotides not matched to a gene: 11. Germline V gene sequence: CDR1 SGDLS, CDR2 YYNGEE. The CDR3 consists of 17 residues. CDR3 DNA sequence: TGTGCCAGCAGCGTAGCTACGAGCGGGAGAGGTCTAGATACGCAGTATTTT. Amino acids: CASSVATSGRGLDTQYF.

The rearrangement uses TRBV10-3 and TRBJ1-1; TRBD1 aligns across 7 bases. Germline V gene lookup returns CDR1 ENHRY and CDR2 SYGVKD. There are 13 residues in the CDR3. Unmatched junction bases numbered 6, after V lost 4 bases and J lost 7 bases. CDR3 in amino acids: CAISGGGGGEAFF. The CDR3 coding sequence is TGTGCCATCAGTGGTGGAGGGGGCGGTGAAGCTTTCTTT.

In its sample, this clonotype was seen a few times. V usage is TRBV21-1 and J usage is TRBJ2-7; the D call in the table, TRBD2, was not verified against the DNA. TRBV21-1 is designated a pseudogene. This CDR3 is 15 amino acids long. The CDR3 is CASSKRLAGGDEQYF. CDR3 nucleotide sequence: TGTGCCAGCAGCAAAAGGCTAGCGGGAGGGGACGAGCAGTACTTC.

The chain combines TRBV28 with TRBJ1-5, with TRBD1 matching over 8 bases. This CDR3 spans 16 amino acids. Germline values: CDR1 MDHEN, CDR2 SYDVKM. After removal of 7 bases from V and 0 bases from J, the junction contained 8 bases not matched to a gene. Written as DNA, the CDR3 is TGTGCCAGCAAGACAGGGGACAGGATTAGCAATCAGCCCCAGCATTTT. Translation: CASKTGDRISNQPQHF.

This clonotype was detected a few times. The chain uses TRBV4-1 and TRBJ2-7; 9 nucleotides agree with TRBD1. The germline CDR1 and CDR2 sequences are MGHRA and YSYEKL. Unmatched junction bases numbered 4, after V lost 4 bases and J lost 3 bases. This CDR3 has 14 amino acids. CDR3 in DNA: TGCGCCAGCAGCCGTCGGGACAGGGACTACGAGCAGTACTTC. As protein: CASSRRDRDYEQYF.

This clonotype was found a few times. The J gene is TRBJ2-1, the V gene TRBV20-1; TRBD2 agrees at 12 bases. The trim removed 6 bases at V and 5 bases at J, leaving 5 bases unmatched. CDR1 and CDR2 from the germline V gene are DFQATT and SNEGSKA (reference sequence). The CDR3 is 14 residues long. CDR3 residues: CSAPRLAGDNEQFF. CDR3 DNA sequence: TGCAGTGCCCCCCGACTAGCGGGAGACAATGAGCAGTTCTTC.

The rearrangement uses TRBV5-1 and TRBJ2-1; a weak D match, TRBD2 (6 bases). This CDR3 has 16 amino acids. Germline V gene sequence: CDR1 SGHRS, CDR2 YFSETQ. The germline V and J ends were trimmed by 5 bases and 0 bases, with 15 bases remaining between them. The CDR3 DNA reads as TGCGCCAGCAGATACCATAGCGGCAGCTCCTACAATGAGCAGTTCTTC. Translation gives CASRYHSGSSYNEQFF.

The rearrangement joins TRBV20-1 to TRBJ2-1; 8 nucleotides match TRBD2. J lost 2 bases, V lost 1 base, and 10 bases had no gene match. The CDR3 is 17 residues long. The germline gives CDR1 DFQATT, CDR2 SNEGSKA (reference sequence). CDR3 in amino acids: CSARVLYEREPYNEQFF. As DNA, the CDR3 is TGCAGTGCTAGAGTTCTTTATGAGCGGGAGCCCTACAATGAGCAGTTCTTC.

This clonotype was observed a handful of times. CDR3 in amino acids: CASSPTWEVTDTQYF. CDR3 sequence (DNA): TGTGCCAGCAGCCCCACATGGGAGGTAACAGATACGCAGTATTTT. V is TRBV7-9 and J is TRBJ2-3; the D gene is possibly TRBD2 (6 bases). CDR1 is SEHNR and CDR2 is FQNEAQ in the germline V gene (reference sequence). Trimming took 5 bases from V and 3 from J, leaving 15 bases between them. This CDR3 spans 15 amino acids.

This clonotype was observed a few times. Here the CDR3 DNA reads TGCGCCAGCAGCCCGGGACAGGGCTCTGGAAACACCATATATTTT. It yields the protein CASSPGQGSGNTIYF. The gene calls are TRBV5-1 and TRBJ1-3; 9 bases line up with TRBD1. Germline values: CDR1 SGHRS, CDR2 YFSETQ. This CDR3 region has 15 residues. V lost 4 bases to trimming and J lost 0 bases; unmatched junction nucleotides: 2.

This sequence joins TRBV6-2 or TRBV6-3 and TRBJ2-7; 10 positions agree with TRBD2. The CDR3 contains 15 residues. Germline CDR1 and CDR2: MNHEY and SVGEGT. V gave up 5 bases and J gave up 6 bases; unmatched junction bases: 10. DNA of the CDR3: TGTGCCAGCAGTAGAACTAGCGGGATGTCCGGCGAGCAGTACTTC. It is translated as CASSRTSGMSGEQYF.

This clonotype was counted a few times. In nucleotides, the CDR3 is TGCAGCGTTCGGGGCAGATCTAACTATGGCTACACCTTC. This encodes CSVRGRSNYGYTF. The chain uses TRBV29-1 and TRBJ1-2, with a tentative D call TRBD1 (5 bases). Germline values: CDR1 SQVTM, CDR2 ANQGSEA. V shed 5 bases and J shed 0 bases, with 10 bases lying between them. This CDR3 spans 13 amino acids.

The CDR3 spells CASSQFSGRAAFGEQFF. The CDR3, as DNA: TGCGCCAGCAGCCAGTTTAGCGGGAGGGCCGCTTTTGGTGAGCAGTTCTTC. V usage is TRBV4-1 and J usage is TRBJ2-1; 11 bases fit TRBD2. This CDR3 region has 17 residues. CDR1 and CDR2 from the germline V gene are MGHRA and YSYEKL. Germline trimming cut 3 bases from V and 9 bases from J; bases unmatched to any gene: 13.

The chain employs TRBV6-5 and TRBJ1-5; no firm D call. CDR3 length equals 13 residues. Trimming shortened V by 7 bases and J by 8 bases, and 15 bases separated the two germline ends. Germline CDR1 MNHEY, CDR2 SVGAGI. CDR3 sequence (DNA): TGTGCCAGCAACAAACGGGGAAAAGAGCCCCAGCATTTT. Its translation: CASNKRGKEPQHF.

The sample holds a few counts of this clonotype. This chain links TRBV7-9 with TRBJ1-3; D is ambiguous. This CDR3 is built from 15 residues. V lost 3 bases and J lost 0, with 9 bases in between. Germline V gene lookup returns CDR1 SEHNR and CDR2 FQNEAQ (reference sequence). The CDR3 nucleotides are TGTGCCAGCAGCTTTTACACCCGCTCTGGAAACACCATATATTTT. Translated: CASSFYTRSGNTIYF. The full variable domain, rest sourced from reference TRBV7-9 and TRBJ1-3, is DTGVSQNPRHKITKRGQNVTFRCDPISEHNRLYWYRQTLGQGPEFLTYFQNEAQLEKSRLLSDRFSAERPKGSFSTLEIQRTEQGDSAMYLCASSFYTRSGNTIYFGEGSWLTVV.

This chain links TRBV6-2 or TRBV6-3 with TRBJ1-5; weak D call: TRBD1 (5 bases). The V and J ends lost 8 bases and 12 bases respectively, with 11 bases between them. CDR1 is MNHEY, CDR2 SVGEGT, per germline. The CDR3 is 10 residues long. CDR3 coding DNA: TGTGCCAGCGGGCGACAGAGCCAGCATTTT. It specifies CASGRQSQHF.

This chain links TRBV6-5 with TRBJ1-1; TRBD1 is a possible D gene (6 bases). This CDR3 comprises 11 residues. Germline loops: CDR1 MNHEY, CDR2 SVGAGI. V was pared by 7 bases and J by 11 bases, with 14 bases between. CDR3 sequence (DNA): TGTGCCAGCACTGACAGGTTGAAGGCTTTCTTT. Protein: CASTDRLKAFF.

The chain links TRBV28 to TRBJ2-3, with 8 bases aligning to TRBD1. Germline V lookup: CDR1 MDHEN, CDR2 SYDVKM. The CDR3 contains 16 residues. Trimming at V came to 1 base and at J to 3 bases, leaving 6 bases not matched to a gene. This CDR3 is CASSLLTGEYTDTQYF. The CDR3 region has the DNA TGTGCCAGCAGTTTATTGACAGGGGAATATACAGATACGCAGTATTTT.

The V and J genes are TRBV20-1 and TRBJ2-2, with D possibly TRBD2 on 5 matching bases. This CDR3 is 14 amino acids long. V was shortened by 4 bases and J by 1 base, with 10 bases between the two germline ends. Germline CDR1 is DFQATT and CDR2 is SNEGSKA (reference sequence). The CDR3 DNA sequence: TGCAGTGCTACCGGACTCCTGAACACCGGGGAGCTGTTTTTT. Translation: CSATGLLNTGELFF.

The gene calls are TRBV7-2 and TRBJ2-3; D gene uncertain. Trimming stripped 1 base from V and 6 bases from J, with 11 bases between. The CDR3 is made up of 14 amino acids. The germline CDR1 and CDR2 sequences are SGHTA and FQGNSA. The CDR3 DNA reads TGTGCCAGCAGCTTAGGGTTCCGGCGGGATACGCAGTATTTT. It translates to CASSLGFRRDTQYF.

This clonotype was observed a few times. J is TRBJ1-5 and V is TRBV12-2; TRBD1 reflects the table's D call only, with no check against the DNA. TRBV12-2 corresponds to a pseudogene. CDR3 size: 21 residues. The CDR3 here is CASRSYNEKGTGATINQPQHF. As DNA, the CDR3 is TGTGCAAGTCGCTCCTATAACGAAAAGGGGACAGGGGCCACTATCAATCAGCCCCAGCATTTT.

This clonotype was counted many times. V and J are TRBV27 and TRBJ2-7; tentative D call: TRBD1 (5 bases). CDR1 and CDR2 from the germline V gene are MNHEY and SMNVEV (reference sequence). The CDR3 is 13 residues long. The ends were cut back, 9 bases at V and 1 base at J, with 13 bases in the middle. The CDR3 region is CASRLSGSYEQYF. DNA of the CDR3: TGTGCCAGTAGGCTCTCAGGGTCCTACGAGCAGTACTTC.

The chain carries TRBV5-1 and TRBJ1-1; weak D call: TRBD1 (6 bases). Trimming shortened V by 4 bases and J by 1 base, and 11 bases separated the two germline ends. This CDR3 spans 14 amino acids. CDR1 and CDR2 from the germline V gene are SGHRS and YFSETQ. This CDR3 reads CASSAQQGNTEAFF. The CDR3 coding sequence is TGCGCCAGCAGCGCCCAACAGGGGAACACTGAAGCTTTCTTT.

The chain has TRBV7-2 and TRBJ2-7; a weak D match, TRBD2 (5 bases). Trimming cost V 0 bases and J 9 bases, with 18 bases left between them. CDR1 and CDR2 (germline): SGHTA, FQGNSA. CDR3 length: 15 residues. DNA of the CDR3: TGTGCCAGCAGCTTAGCGCTCACTACCGAAAGCGGGCAGTACTTC. As protein: CASSLALTTESGQYF.

The chain couples TRBV12-3 or TRBV12-4 to TRBJ2-7; D gene uncertain. The CDR3 is made up of 14 amino acids. Deletions cut 3 bases from V and 2 bases from J, with 11 bases between. DNA for the CDR3: TGTGCCAGCAGTTTTACAGACGGACCCTACGAGCAGTACTTC. This gives the protein CASSFTDGPYEQYF.

This clonotype was detected a few times. The CDR3 DNA follows: TGTGCCAGCAGCTTTTTACAGGGGAATCAGCCCCAGCATTTT. Translation gives CASSFLQGNQPQHF. The rearrangement joins TRBV6-2 or TRBV6-3 to TRBJ1-5; 7 nucleotides align to TRBD1. The CDR3 consists of 14 residues. The trim removed 6 bases at V and 4 bases at J, leaving 6 bases unmatched. Germline V lookup: CDR1 MNHEY, CDR2 SVGEGT.

The chain couples TRBV24-1 to TRBJ2-1, with 10 bases aligning to TRBD2. This CDR3 is 16 amino acids long. The germline V gene has CDR1 KGHDR and CDR2 SFDVKD. J gave up 5 bases and V 2 bases, and 5 bases lay outside the gene matches. Here the CDR3 reads CATSDSGLAVNNEQFF. DNA of the CDR3: TGTGCCACCAGTGATTCAGGACTAGCGGTTAACAATGAGCAGTTCTTC.

The chain links TRBV27 to TRBJ2-1, with TRBD2 matching over 10 bases. Germline CDR1 reads MNHEY; CDR2 reads SMNVEV (reference sequence). CDR3 length equals 14 residues. V gave up 7 bases and J gave up 5 bases; unmatched junction bases: 5. CDR3 nucleotide sequence: TGTGCCAGCAACCTAGCGGGAGTTCACAATGAGCAGTTCTTC. This sequence encodes CASNLAGVHNEQFF.

This clonotype was seen a handful of times. The chain employs TRBV3-1 and TRBJ2-1, with 8 bases that match TRBD2. The CDR3 sequence is 15 residues long. Germline CDR1 is LGHDT and CDR2 is YNNKEL (reference sequence). After removal of 4 bases from V and 6 bases from J, the junction contained 8 bases not matched to a gene. This CDR3 is CASSPGTSAVNEQFF. The CDR3 DNA reads TGTGCCAGCAGCCCCGGGACTAGTGCCGTCAATGAGCAGTTCTTC.

The chain uses TRBV20-1 and TRBJ1-2; 12 positions match TRBD1. Germline V CDR1 and CDR2: DFQATT, SNEGSKA (reference sequence). V gave up 2 bases and J gave up 6 bases; unmatched junction bases: 4. CDR3 length: 14 amino acids. CDR3 in DNA: TGCAGTGCTAGACCGGGACAGGGGGCCCATGGCTACACCTTC. Its translation is CSARPGQGAHGYTF.

The V gene is TRBV7-2, the J gene TRBJ2-7; 7 bases match TRBD1. This CDR3 contains 16 residues. Germline lookup yields CDR1 SGHTA and CDR2 FQGNSA. After removal of 1 base from V and 0 bases from J, the junction contained 6 bases not matched to a gene. The CDR3 DNA reads TGTGCCAGCAGCTTAGGAACGGGGACAGCCTCCTACGAGCAGTACTTC. Protein: CASSLGTGTASYEQYF.